These T cell receptor beta chains were read from a single sample in a study of blood T cell repertoires in COVID-19. Produced via immunoSEQ multiplex PCR; TCRdb's table is partial and in-frame only. The data contain approximately 100,000 clones, around 75% of them seen just once; the ten biggest clones take up around 24%. Sequencing was carried out using peripheral blood. Receptor source: a man between 65 and 79 years old with acute or convalescent COVID-19. The CDR3 runs from the conserved cysteine through the conserved F or W. Each record gives: J gene, D gene, clone size, V gene, CDR3 protein, CDR3 DNA. D genes are given only for firm matches. Expanded clones are given a class, and other clones once, few, many or no size at all.

TRBJ1-3 | NA | once | TRBV7-8 | CASSLVGPPSGNTIYF | TGTGCCAGCAGCTTAGTTGGCCCACCCTCTGGAAACACCATATATTTT
TRBJ2-2 | TRBD1 | NA | TRBV5-6 | CASSGTGGAGGELFF | TGTGCCAGCAGCGGAACAGGGGGCGCGGGCGGGGAGCTGTTTTTT
TRBJ2-7 | NA | NA | TRBV21-1 | CASSIKRTGFREQYF | TGTGCCAGCAGCATTAAGAGGACGGGATTTCGGGAGCAGTACTTC
TRBJ2-1 | NA | NA | TRBV25-1 | CASSPSSQGQFF | TGTGCCAGCAGTCCCTCCAGTCAGGGGCAGTTCTTC
TRBJ2-5 | TRBD1 | NA | TRBV9 | CASSAQTGGEETQYF | TGTGCCAGCAGCGCTCAGACAGGGGGCGAAGAGACCCAGTACTTC
TRBJ1-5 | TRBD1 | few | TRBV2 | CASSKTGGLSNQPQHF | TGTGCCAGCAGCAAGACAGGGGGTTTGAGTAATCAGCCCCAGCATTTT
TRBJ2-6 | NA | NA | TRBV14 | CASSHRSGANVLTF | TGTGCCAGCAGCCATCGTTCTGGGGCCAACGTCCTGACTTTC
TRBJ1-5 | NA | NA | TRBV20-1 | CSASSGQYSNQPQHF | TGCAGTGCTAGTTCTGGACAGTATAGCAATCAGCCCCAGCATTTT
TRBJ1-3 | NA | NA | TRBV18 | CASSPPGVGNTIYF | TGTGCCAGCTCACCACCAGGGGTAGGAAACACCATATATTTT
TRBJ2-5 | TRBD2 | NA | TRBV6-6 | CASSQKSGGWEETQYF | TGTGCCAGCAGTCAGAAGTCGGGAGGATGGGAGGAGACCCAGTACTTC
TRBJ2-7 | NA | NA | TRBV28 | CASIQAGQGGYEQYF | TGTGCCAGCATCCAGGCCGGGCAGGGCGGCTACGAGCAGTACTTC
TRBJ1-4 | TRBD1 | once | TRBV30 | CAWSARTGGEKLFF | TGTGCCTGGAGTGCCCGGACAGGAGGTGAAAAACTGTTTTTT
TRBJ2-5 | TRBD2 | NA | TRBV3-1/TRBV3-2 | CASSPSGRAETQYF | TGTGCCAGCAGCCCTAGCGGGAGGGCAGAGACCCAGTACTTC
TRBJ2-2 | TRBD1 | NA | TRBV9 | CASRGGRNTGELFF | TGTGCCAGCAGAGGGGGCAGAAACACCGGGGAGCTGTTTTTT